This T cell receptor (beta chain) was identified during a study of blood T cells in healthy people across ages. Donors gave around 9.8 milliliters of peripheral blood apiece. Alongside a J-beta primer mix, a sample-barcoded 5' primer served in a second PCR lasting roughly 7 to 12 cycles. A tag from a template-switch adaptor with 12 random nucleotides marked each cDNA molecule. TCRdb recomputed calls from the 5' RACE reads with MiXCR, one row per CDR3 protein. The sample includes just over 800,000 distinct CDR3 sequences, 62% of them seen just once. Regarding the study as a whole: Estimated diversity across one million T cells was deemed an underestimate. Roughly linear age-related decline in beta diversity appeared, significant by age about 40.

Germline V gene data show CDR1 as LGHNA and CDR2 as YSLEER. The length of the CDR3 is 14 residues. V shed 3 bases and J shed 6 bases, with 11 bases lying between them. Notes on this clonotype: Its antigen remains unknown.

The sample consisted of blood. The chain couples TRBV4-3 to TRBJ2-2; D is perhaps TRBD1 (5 bases). The receptor was isolated from a man aged 25 to 45 in good health. CDR3 amino acids: CASSHRQGSGELFF. Written as DNA, the CDR3 is TGCGCCAGCAGCCACCGCCAGGGTTCCGGGGAGCTGTTTTTT.